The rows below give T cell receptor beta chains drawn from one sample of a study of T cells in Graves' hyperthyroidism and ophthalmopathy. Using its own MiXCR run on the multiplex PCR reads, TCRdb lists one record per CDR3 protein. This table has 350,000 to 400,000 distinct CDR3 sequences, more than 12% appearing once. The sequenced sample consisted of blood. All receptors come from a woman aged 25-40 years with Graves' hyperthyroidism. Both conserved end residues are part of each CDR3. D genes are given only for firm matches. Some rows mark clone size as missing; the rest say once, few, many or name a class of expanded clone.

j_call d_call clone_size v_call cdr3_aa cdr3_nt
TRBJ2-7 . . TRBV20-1 CSATDPYEQYF TGCAGTGCCACGGACCCCTACGAGCAGTACTTC
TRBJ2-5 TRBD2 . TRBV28 CASSQLAGGFQETQYF TGTGCCAGCAGCCAACTAGCGGGGGGATTTCAGGAGACCCAGTACTTC
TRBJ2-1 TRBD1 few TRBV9 CASSHGTVNNEQFF TGTGCCAGCAGCCACGGGACAGTTAACAATGAGCAGTTCTTC
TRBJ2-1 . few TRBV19 CASSSRQTPYNEQFF TGTGCCAGTAGCAGCCGACAGACCCCTTACAATGAGCAGTTCTTC
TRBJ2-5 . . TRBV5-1 CASSLVTVQETQYF TGCGCCAGCAGCTTGGTGACAGTTCAAGAGACCCAGTACTTC
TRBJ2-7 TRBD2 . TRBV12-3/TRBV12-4 CAINSGRSYEQYF TGTGCCATAAATAGCGGGCGCTCCTACGAGCAGTACTTC
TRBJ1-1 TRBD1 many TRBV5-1 CASSPSDRGLNTEAFF TGCGCCAGCAGCCCCTCGGACAGGGGTCTGAACACTGAAGCTTTCTTT
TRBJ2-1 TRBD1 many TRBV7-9 CASSLDLRGYEQFF TGTGCCAGCAGCTTAGATCTCAGGGGGTATGAGCAGTTCTTC
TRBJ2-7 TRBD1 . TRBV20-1 CSARGQGAGYEQYF TGCAGTGCTAGGGGACAGGGGGCCGGGTACGAGCAGTACTTC
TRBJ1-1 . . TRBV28 CASSLGGRKDTEAFF TGTGCCAGCAGTTTAGGGGGGCGCAAGGACACTGAAGCTTTCTTT
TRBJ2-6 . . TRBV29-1 CSGYSGANVLTF TGCAGCGGTTACTCTGGGGCCAACGTCCTGACTTTC
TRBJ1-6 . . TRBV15 CATSRDLGVSDNSPLHF TGTGCCACCAGCAGAGATCTCGGGGTCTCGGATAATTCACCCCTCCACTTT
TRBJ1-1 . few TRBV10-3 CAINPDLNTEAFF TGTGCCATCAATCCCGATTTGAACACTGAAGCTTTCTTT
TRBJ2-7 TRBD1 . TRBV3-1 CASSQRTGIISGPHREQYF TGTGCCAGCAGCCAACGGACAGGGATAATCTCGGGACCACATCGCGAGCAGTACTTC
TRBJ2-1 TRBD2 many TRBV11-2 CASSLRRESYNEQFF TGTGCCAGCAGCTTACGGCGGGAGTCCTACAATGAGCAGTTCTTC
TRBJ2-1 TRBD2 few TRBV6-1 CASREGLAYEQFF TGTGCCAGCAGGGAAGGACTAGCCTATGAGCAGTTCTTC